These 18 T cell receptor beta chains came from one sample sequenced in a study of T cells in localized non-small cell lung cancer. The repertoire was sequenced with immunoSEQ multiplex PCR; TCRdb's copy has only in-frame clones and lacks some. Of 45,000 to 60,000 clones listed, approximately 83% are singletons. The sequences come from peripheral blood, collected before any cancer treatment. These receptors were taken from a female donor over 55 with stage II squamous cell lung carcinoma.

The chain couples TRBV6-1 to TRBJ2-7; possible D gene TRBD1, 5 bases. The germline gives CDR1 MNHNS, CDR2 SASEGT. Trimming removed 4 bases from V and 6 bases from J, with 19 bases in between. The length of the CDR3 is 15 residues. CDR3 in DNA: TGTGCCAGCAGTGTACAGGCACTCGCATGGTCCGAGCAGTACTTC. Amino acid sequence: CASSVQALAWSEQYF.

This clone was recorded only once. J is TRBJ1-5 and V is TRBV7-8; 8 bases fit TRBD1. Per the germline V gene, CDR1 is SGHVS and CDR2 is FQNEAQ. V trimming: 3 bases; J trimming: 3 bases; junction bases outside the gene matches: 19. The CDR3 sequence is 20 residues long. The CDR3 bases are TGTGCCAGCAGCTTTCACGTCCGACGACAGGGGCTCTGGGACAATCAGCCCCAGCATTTT. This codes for CASSFHVRRQGLWDNQPQHF.

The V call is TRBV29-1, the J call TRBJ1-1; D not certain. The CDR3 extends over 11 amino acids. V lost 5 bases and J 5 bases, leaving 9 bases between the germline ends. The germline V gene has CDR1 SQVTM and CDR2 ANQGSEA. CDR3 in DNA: TGCAGCGTTCGGGAGGTTACTGAAGCTTTCTTT. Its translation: CSVREVTEAFF.

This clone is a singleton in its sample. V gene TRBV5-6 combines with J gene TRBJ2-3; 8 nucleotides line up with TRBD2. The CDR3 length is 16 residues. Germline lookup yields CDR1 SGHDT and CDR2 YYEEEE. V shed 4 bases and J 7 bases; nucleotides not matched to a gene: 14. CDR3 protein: CASSLAHGGGVNTQYF. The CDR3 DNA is TGTGCCAGCAGCCTGGCCCACGGGGGGGGTGTAAATACGCAGTATTTT.

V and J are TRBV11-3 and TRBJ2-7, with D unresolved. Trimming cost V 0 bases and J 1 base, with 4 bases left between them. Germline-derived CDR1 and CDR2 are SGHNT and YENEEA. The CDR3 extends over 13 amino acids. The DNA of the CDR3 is TGTGCCAGCAGCTTAGAAGGTTCCTACGAGCAGTACTTC. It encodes CASSLEGSYEQYF.

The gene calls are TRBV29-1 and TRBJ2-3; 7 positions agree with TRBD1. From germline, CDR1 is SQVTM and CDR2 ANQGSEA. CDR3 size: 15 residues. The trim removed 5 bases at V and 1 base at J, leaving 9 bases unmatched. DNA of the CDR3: TGCAGCGTTACCGCCCGGGACAGAGGCACAGATACGCAGTATTTT. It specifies CSVTARDRGTDTQYF.

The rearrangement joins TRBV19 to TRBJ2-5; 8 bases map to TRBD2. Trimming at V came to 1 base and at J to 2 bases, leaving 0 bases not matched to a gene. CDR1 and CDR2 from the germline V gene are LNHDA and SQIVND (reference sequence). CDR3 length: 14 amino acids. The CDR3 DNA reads TGTGCCAGTAGTATAGGCGGGGGGCAAGAGACCCAGTACTTC. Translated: CASSIGGGQETQYF. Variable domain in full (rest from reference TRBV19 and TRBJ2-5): DGGITQSPKYLFRKEGQNVTLSCEQNLNHDAMYWYRQDPGQGLRLIYYSQIVNDFQKGDIAEGYSVSREKKESFPLTVTSAQKNPTAFYLCASSIGGGQETQYFGPGTRLLVL.

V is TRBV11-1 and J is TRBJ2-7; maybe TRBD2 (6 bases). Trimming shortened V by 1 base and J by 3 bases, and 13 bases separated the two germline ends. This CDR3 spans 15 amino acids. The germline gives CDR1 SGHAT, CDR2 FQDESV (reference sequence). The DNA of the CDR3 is TGTGCCAGCAGCTTAGACGGGACTCGCTTCTACGAGCAGTACTTC. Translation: CASSLDGTRFYEQYF.

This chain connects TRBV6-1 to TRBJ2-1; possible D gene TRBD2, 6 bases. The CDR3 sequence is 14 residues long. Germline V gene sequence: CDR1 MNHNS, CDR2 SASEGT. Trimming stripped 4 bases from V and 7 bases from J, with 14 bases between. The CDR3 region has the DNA TGTGCCAGCAGTGTAAACGGGGGAAAGAATGAGCAGTTCTTC. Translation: CASSVNGGKNEQFF.

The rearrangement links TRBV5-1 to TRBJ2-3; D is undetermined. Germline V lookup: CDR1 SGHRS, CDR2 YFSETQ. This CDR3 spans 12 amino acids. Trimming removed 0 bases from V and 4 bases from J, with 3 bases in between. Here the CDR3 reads CASSLVADTQYF. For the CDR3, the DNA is TGCGCCAGCAGCTTGGTGGCAGATACGCAGTATTTT.

CDR3 protein: CASSSGRLQETQYF. The CDR3 DNA reads as TGCGCCAGCAGCTCAGGCAGACTACAAGAGACCCAGTACTTC. This chain joins TRBV5-1 and TRBJ2-5; D possibly corresponds to TRBD2 (5 bases). The V end was cut by 3 bases, the J end by 2 bases, with 11 bases between. This CDR3 region has 14 residues. Germline lookup yields CDR1 SGHRS and CDR2 YFSETQ.

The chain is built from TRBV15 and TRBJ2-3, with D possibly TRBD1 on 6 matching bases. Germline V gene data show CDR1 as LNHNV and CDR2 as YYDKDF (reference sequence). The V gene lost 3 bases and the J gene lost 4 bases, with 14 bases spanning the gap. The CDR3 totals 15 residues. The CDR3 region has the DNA TGTGCCACCAGCAGGCAGGGGATGAAAGCAGATACGCAGTATTTT. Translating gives CATSRQGMKADTQYF.

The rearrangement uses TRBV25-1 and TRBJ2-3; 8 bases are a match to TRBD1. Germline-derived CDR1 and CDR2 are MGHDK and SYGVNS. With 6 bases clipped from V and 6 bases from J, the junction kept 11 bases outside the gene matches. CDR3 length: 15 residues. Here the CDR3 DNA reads TGTGCCAGCAGGTCCGACAGGGGAGGTAGGGATACGCAGTATTTT. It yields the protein CASRSDRGGRDTQYF.

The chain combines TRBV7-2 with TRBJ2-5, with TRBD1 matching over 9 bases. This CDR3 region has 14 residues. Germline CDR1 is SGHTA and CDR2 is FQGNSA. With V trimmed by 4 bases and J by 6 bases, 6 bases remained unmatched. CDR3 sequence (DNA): TGTGCCAGCAGCTCCATGGACAGGGGACAGACCCAGTACTTC. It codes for CASSSMDRGQTQYF.

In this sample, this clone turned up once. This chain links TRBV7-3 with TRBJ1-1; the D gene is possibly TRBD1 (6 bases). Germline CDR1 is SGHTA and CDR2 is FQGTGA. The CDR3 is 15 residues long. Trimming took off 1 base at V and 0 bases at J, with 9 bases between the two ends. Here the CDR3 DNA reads TGTGCCAGCAGCTTAATGGGGGCTGTGAACACTGAAGCTTTCTTT. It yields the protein CASSLMGAVNTEAFF.

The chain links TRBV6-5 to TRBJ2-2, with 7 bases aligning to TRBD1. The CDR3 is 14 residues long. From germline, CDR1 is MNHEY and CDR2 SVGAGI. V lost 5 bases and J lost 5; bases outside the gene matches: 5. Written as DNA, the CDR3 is TGTGCCAGCAGTCGGACAGGTTCAACCGGGGAGCTGTTTTTT. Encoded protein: CASSRTGSTGELFF.

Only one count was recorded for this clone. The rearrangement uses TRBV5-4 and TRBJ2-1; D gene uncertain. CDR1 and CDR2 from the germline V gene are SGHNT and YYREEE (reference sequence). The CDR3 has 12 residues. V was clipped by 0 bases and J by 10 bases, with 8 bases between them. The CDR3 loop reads CASSLDGYEQFF. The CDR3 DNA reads TGTGCCAGCAGCTTGGATGGGTACGAGCAGTTCTTC.

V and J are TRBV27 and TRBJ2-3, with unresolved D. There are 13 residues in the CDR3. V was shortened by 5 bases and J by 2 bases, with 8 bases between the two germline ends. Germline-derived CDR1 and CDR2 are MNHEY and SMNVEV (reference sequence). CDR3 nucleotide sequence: TGTGCCAGCAGTCTTCTACACACAGATACGCAGTATTTT. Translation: CASSLLHTDTQYF.